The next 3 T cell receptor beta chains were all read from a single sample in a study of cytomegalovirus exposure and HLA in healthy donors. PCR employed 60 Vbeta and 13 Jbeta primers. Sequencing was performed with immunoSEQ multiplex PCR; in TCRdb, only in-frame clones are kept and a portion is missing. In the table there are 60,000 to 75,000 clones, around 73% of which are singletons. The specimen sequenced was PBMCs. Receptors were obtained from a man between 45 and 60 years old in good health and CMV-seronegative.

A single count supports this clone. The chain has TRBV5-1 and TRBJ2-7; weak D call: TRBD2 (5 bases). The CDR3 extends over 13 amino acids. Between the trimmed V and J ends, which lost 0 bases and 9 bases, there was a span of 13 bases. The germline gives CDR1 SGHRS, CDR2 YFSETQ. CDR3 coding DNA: TGCGCCAGCAGCTTGGATGCCGGGATCGGGCAGTACTTC. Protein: CASSLDAGIGQYF.

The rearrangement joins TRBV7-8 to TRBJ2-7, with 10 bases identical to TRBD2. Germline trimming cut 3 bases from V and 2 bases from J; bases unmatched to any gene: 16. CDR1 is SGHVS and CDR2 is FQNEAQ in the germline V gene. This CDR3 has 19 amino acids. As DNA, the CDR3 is TGTGCCAGCAGCTTGCTCCCCTCCCCTCTAGCGGGGGTACCCTACGAGCAGTACTTC. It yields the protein CASSLLPSPLAGVPYEQYF.

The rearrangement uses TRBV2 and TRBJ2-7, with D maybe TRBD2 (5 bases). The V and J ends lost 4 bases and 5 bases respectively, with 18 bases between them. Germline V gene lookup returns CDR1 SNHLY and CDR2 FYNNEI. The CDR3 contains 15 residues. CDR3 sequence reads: CASSGGPAVRDEQYF. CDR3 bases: TGTGCCAGCAGTGGAGGGCCTGCGGTGAGGGACGAGCAGTACTTC. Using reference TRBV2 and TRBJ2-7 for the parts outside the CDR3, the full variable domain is EPEVTQTPSHQVTQMGQEVILRCVPISNHLYFYWYRQILGQKVEFLVSFYNNEISEKSEIFDDQFSVERPDGSNFTLKIRSTKLEDSAMYFCASSGGPAVRDEQYFGPGTRLTVT.